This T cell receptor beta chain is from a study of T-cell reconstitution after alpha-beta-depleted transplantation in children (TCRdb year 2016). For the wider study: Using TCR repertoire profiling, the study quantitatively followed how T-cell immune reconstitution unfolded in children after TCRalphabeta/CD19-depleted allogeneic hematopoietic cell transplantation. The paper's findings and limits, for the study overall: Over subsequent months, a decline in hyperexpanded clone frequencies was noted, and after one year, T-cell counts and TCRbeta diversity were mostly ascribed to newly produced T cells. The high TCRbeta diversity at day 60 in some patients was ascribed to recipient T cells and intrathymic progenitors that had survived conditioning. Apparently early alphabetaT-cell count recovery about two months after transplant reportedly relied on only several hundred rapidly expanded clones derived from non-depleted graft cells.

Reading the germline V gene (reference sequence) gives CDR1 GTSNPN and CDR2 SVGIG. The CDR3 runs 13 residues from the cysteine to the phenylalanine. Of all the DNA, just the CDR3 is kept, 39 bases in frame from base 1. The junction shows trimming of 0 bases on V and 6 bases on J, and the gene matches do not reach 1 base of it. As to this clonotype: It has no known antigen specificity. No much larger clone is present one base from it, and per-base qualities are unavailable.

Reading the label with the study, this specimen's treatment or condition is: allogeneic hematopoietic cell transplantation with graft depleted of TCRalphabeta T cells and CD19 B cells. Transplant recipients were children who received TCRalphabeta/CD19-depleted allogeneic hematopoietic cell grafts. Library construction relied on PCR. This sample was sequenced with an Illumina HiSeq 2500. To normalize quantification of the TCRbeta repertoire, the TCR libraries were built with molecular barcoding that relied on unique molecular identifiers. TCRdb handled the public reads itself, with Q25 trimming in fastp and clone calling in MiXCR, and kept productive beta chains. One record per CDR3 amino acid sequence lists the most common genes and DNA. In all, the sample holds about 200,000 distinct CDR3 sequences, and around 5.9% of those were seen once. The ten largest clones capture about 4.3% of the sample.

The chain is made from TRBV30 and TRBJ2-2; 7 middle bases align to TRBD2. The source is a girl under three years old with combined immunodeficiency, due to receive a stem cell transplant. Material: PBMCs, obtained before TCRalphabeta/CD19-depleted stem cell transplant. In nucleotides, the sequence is TGTGCCTGGAGTGTACGGGAGGCCGGGGAGCTGTTTTTT. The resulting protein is CAWSVREAGELFF.